This T cell receptor (beta chain) was recorded in a study of Ad26.COV2.S vaccination and SARS-CoV-2 variants. Specified treatment: some 20 received Ad26.COV2.S at low or high dose, single or two shots; roughly 5 received placebo; per-sample allocation not given. Day 63 after the first injection of vaccine or placebo was the sampling time. The method was immunoSEQ multiplex PCR; TCRdb's version includes in-frame clones alone and lacks a portion of them. Counted here are around 400,000 clones, 80% to 95% occurring once; the ten biggest clones make up 9% to 15%. The junction had 15 bases not matched to a gene; V was cut back by 5 bases and J by 0 bases. This CDR3 spans 19 amino acids. Germline V CDR1 and CDR2: SGHTA, FQGNSA. This clone was seen more than once but under ten times.

The sequences come from peripheral blood, collected in a trial of Ad26.COV2.S vaccine versus placebo. This TCR was sampled from a person aged 18-65 years who received the Ad26.COV2.S COVID-19 vaccine or a placebo. The chain has TRBV7-2 and TRBJ2-5, with 10 positions matching TRBD2. The CDR3 sequence: CASSPRMWTSGNNQETQYF. In DNA, the CDR3 is TGTGCCAGCAGCCCGCGAATGTGGACTAGCGGAAATAACCAAGAGACCCAGTACTTC. Full variable domain (outside the CDR3, taken from reference TRBV7-2 and TRBJ2-5): GAGVSQSPSNKVTEKGKDVELRCDPISGHTALYWYRQSLGQGLEFLIYFQGNSAPDKSGLPSDRFSAERTGGSVSTLTIQRTQQEDSAVYLCASSPRMWTSGNNQETQYFGPGTRLLVL.